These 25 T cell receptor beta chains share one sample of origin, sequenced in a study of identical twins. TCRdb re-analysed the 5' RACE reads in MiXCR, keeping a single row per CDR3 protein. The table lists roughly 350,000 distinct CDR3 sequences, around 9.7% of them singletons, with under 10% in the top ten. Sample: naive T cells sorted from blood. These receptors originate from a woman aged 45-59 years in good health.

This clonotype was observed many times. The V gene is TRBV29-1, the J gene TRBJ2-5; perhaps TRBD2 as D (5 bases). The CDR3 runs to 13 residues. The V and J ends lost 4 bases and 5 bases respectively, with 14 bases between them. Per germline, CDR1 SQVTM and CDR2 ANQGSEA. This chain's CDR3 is CSVVWAPGETQYF. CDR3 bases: TGCAGCGTTGTTTGGGCACCGGGGGAGACCCAGTACTTC.

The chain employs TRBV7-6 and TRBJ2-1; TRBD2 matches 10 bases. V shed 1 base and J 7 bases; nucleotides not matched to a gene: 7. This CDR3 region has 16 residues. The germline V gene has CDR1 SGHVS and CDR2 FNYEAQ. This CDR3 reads CASSLGLASGSNEQFF. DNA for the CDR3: TGTGCCAGCAGCTTAGGGTTGGCTAGCGGGAGTAATGAGCAGTTCTTC.

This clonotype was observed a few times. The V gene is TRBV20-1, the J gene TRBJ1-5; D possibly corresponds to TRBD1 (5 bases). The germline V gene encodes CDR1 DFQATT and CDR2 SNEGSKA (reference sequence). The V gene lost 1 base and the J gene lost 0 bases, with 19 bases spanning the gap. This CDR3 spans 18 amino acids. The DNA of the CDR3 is TGCAGTGCTAGAGTCCCCGGGGCGGGGAGATATAGCAATCAGCCCCAGCATTTT. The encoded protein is CSARVPGAGRYSNQPQHF.

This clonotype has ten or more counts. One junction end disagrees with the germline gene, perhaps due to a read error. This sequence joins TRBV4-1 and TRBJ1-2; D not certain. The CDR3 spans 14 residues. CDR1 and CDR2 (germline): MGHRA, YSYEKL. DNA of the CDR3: TGCGCCAGCACCCAAAACCTGTGGATCCATGGCTACACCTTC. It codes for CASTQNLWIHGYTF.

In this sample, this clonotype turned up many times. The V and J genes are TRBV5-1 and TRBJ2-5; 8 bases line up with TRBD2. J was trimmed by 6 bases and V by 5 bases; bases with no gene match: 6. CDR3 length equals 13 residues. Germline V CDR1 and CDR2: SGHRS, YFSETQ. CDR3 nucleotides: TGCGCCAGCAGATCAGCGGGAGAGAAGACCCAGTACTTC. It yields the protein CASRSAGEKTQYF.

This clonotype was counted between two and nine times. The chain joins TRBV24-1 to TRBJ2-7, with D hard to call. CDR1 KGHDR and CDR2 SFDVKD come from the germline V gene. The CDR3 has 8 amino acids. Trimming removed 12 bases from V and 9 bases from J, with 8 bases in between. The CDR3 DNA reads TGTGCCGCCCCGGGGCAGTACTTC. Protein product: CAAPGQYF.

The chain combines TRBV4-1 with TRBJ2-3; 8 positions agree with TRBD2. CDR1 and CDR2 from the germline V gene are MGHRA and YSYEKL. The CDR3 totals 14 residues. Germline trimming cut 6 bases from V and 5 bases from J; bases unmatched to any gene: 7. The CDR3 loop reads CASRLGLAEDTQYF. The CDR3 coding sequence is TGCGCCAGCAGACTTGGACTAGCTGAAGATACGCAGTATTTT.

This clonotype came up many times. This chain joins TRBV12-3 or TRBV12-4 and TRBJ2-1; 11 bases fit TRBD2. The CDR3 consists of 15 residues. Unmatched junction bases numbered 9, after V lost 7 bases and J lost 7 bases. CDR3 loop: CASNSGTSGLNEQFF. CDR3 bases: TGTGCCAGCAACTCCGGGACTAGCGGATTGAATGAGCAGTTCTTC.

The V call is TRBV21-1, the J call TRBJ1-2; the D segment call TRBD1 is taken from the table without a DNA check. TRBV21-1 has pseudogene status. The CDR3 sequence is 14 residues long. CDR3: CASSPRDTRYGYTF. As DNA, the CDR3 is TGTGCCAGCAGCCCCCGGGACACCCGCTATGGCTACACCTTC.

Here the CDR3 DNA reads TGTGCCAGCAGTTACCCGGGAGTGGAGTACTTC. This codes for CASSYPGVEYF. The rearrangement links TRBV7-9 to TRBJ2-7; a possible D gene is TRBD2 (6 bases). Trimming pared 6 bases from V and 11 bases from J, leaving 14 bases between. This CDR3 is built from 11 residues. The germline CDR1 and CDR2 sequences are SEHNR and FQNEAQ (reference sequence).

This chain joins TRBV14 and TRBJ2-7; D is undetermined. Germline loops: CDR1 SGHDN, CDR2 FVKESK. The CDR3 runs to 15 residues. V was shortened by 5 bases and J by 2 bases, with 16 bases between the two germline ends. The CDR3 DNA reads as TGTGCCAGCAGCACCCGACATCGGGTGCCCTACGAGCAGTACTTC. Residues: CASSTRHRVPYEQYF.

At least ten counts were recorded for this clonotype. For the CDR3, the DNA is TGCGCCAGCAGTCAGACAATCACCGGGGAGCTGTTTTTT. It specifies CASSQTITGELFF. This chain connects TRBV5-1 to TRBJ2-2; D not resolved. V lost 5 bases and J lost 4, with 9 bases in between. The CDR3 loop spans 13 amino acids. Germline CDR1 and CDR2: SGHRS and YFSETQ.

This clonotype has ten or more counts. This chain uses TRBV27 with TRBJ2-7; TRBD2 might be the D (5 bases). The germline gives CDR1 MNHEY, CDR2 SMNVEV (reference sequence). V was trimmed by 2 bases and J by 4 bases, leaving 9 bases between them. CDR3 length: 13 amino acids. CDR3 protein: CASSLSEGYEQYF. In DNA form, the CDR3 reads TGTGCCAGCAGTTTAAGTGAGGGTTACGAGCAGTACTTC.

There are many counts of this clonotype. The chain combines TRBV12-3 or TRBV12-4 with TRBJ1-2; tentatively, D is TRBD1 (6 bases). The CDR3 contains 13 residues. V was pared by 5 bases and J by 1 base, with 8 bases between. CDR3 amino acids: CASSPQGNYGYTF. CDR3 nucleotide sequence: TGTGCCAGCAGTCCACAGGGTAACTATGGCTACACCTTC.

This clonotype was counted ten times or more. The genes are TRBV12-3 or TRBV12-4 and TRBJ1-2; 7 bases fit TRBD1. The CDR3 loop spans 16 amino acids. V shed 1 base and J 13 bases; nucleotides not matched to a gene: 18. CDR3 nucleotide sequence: TGTGCCAGCAGTTTAGATTTTCGGGGACAGAACCTATGGCGCACCTTC. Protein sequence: CASSLDFRGQNLWRTF.

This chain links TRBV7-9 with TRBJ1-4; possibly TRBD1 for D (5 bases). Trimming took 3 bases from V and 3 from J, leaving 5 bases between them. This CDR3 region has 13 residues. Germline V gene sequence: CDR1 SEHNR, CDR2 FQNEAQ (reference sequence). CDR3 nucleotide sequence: TGTGCCAGCAGCTTGGGGGCTAATGAAAAACTGTTTTTT. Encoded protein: CASSLGANEKLFF.

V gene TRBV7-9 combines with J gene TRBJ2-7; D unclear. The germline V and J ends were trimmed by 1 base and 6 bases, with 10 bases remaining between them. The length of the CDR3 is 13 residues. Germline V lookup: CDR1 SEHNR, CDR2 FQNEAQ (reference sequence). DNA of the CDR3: TGTGCCAGCAGCTTAGAATTGGCCCTCGAGCAGTACGTC. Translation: CASSLELALEQYV.

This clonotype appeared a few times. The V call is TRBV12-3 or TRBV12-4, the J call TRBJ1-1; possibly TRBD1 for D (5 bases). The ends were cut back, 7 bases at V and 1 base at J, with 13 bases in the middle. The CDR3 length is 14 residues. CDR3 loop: CASTFQTGNTEAFF. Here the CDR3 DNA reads TGTGCCAGCACCTTTCAAACAGGGAACACTGAAGCTTTCTTT.

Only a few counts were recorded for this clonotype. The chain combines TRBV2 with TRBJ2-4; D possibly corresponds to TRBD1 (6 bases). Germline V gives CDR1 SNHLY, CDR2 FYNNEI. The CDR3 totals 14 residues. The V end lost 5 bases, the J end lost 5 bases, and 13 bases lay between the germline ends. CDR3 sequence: CASSTTGFQNIQYF. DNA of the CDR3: TGTGCCAGCAGTACCACAGGGTTCCAAAACATTCAGTACTTC.

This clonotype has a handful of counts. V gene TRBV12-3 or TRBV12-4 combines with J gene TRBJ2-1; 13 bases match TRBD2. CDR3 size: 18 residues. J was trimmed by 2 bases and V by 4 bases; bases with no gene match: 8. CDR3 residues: CASSYPGTSGNPYNEQFF. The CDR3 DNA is TGTGCCAGCAGTTACCCCGGGACTAGCGGGAACCCCTACAATGAGCAGTTCTTC.

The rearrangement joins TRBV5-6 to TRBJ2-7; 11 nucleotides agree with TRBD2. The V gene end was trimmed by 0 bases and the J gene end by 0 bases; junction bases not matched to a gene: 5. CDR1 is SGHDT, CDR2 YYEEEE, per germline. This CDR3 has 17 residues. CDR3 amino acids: CASSLAFLAGGSYEQYF. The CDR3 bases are TGTGCCAGCAGCTTGGCATTCCTAGCGGGGGGCTCCTACGAGCAGTACTTC.

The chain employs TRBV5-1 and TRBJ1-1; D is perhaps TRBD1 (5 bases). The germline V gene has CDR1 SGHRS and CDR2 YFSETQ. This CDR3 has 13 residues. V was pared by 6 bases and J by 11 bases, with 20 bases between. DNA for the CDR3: TGCGCCAGCAAATCGAGCTGGGGCGGGGACGCTTTCTTT. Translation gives CASKSSWGGDAFF.

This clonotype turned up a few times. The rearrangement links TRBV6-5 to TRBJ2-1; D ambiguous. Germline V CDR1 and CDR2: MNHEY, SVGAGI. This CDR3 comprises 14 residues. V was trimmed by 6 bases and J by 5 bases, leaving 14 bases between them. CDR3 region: CASRPLRLDNEQFF. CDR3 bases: TGTGCCAGCAGGCCACTCCGATTGGACAATGAGCAGTTCTTC.

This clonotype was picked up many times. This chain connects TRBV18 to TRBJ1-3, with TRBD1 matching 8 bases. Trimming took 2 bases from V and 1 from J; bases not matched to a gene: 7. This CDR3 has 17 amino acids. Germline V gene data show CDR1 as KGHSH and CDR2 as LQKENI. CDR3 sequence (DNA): TGTGCCAGCTCACCAACCTCAGGGGGCTTGTCTGGAAACACCATATATTTT. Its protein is CASSPTSGGLSGNTIYF.

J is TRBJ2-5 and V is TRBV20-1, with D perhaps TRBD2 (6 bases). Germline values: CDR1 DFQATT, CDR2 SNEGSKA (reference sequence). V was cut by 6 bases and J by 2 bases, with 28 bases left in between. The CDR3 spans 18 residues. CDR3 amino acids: CSANGAMEGEDIQETQYF. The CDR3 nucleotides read TGCAGTGCAAACGGAGCTATGGAGGGAGAGGACATACAAGAGACCCAGTACTTC.